The sequence of this TCR beta chain was determined in a study of blood T cell repertoires in COVID-19. Study-level information: Researchers got acute and convalescent COVID-19 samples from the United States, Italy and Spain. T cells, B-cell-depleted T cells, or PBMCs provided the cDNA or gDNA that served as material.

This CDR3 is 18 amino acids long. Germline CDR1 is SGHDN and CDR2 is FVKESK. V lost 0 bases and J 4 bases, leaving 19 bases between the germline ends. As processed by the authors: Amplification of reference gene primers was used by the study to estimate nucleated cell counts. Data came from immunoSEQ multiplex PCR; TCRdb stores just in-frame clones and leaves some out. V and J calls and clone size come straight from that table; D and trimming were deduced from the DNA. The sample contains just under 95,000 clones, about three quarters of which appear only once. The V and J genes are TRBV14 and TRBJ1-5; D remains ambiguous. Specimen: peripheral blood. This TCR derives from a man between 50 and 59 years old who had recovered from COVID-19. The CDR3 DNA follows: TGTGCCAGCAGCCAAGAGGAGGAAGGATGGGAGAAAAATCAGCCCCAGCATTTT. Its translation: CASSQEEEGWEKNQPQHF. The variable domain in full, with the rest retrieved from reference TRBV14 and TRBJ1-5, is EAGVTQFPSHSVIEKGQTVTLRCDPISGHDNLYWYRRVMGKEIKFLLHFVKESKQDESGMPNNRFLAERTGGTYSTLKVQPAELEDSGVYFCASSQEEEGWEKNQPQHFGDGTRLSIL.